This T cell receptor beta chain was retrieved from a study of cytomegalovirus exposure and HLA in healthy donors. The overall study: Earlier, roughly 180 million T cells were analyzed, and 95 million to 140 million unique TCR beta sequences were found among them.

The CDR3 has 13 residues. CDR1 is MNHEY and CDR2 is SMNVEV in the germline V gene (reference sequence). Trimming removed 0 bases from V and 4 bases from J, with 6 bases in between. 13 Jbeta primers and 60 Vbeta primers were used for the PCR. Assay used: immunoSEQ multiplex PCR; TCRdb lists only in-frame clones, some missing. The sample shows roughly 120,000 clones, roughly four fifths of them seen only once. The chain couples TRBV27 to TRBJ1-1; D uncertain. The TCR originated in a woman aged 45 to 65 in good health and CMV-seropositive. Sequencing was carried out using PBMCs. The CDR3 sequence is CASSLSASTEAFF. CDR3 sequence (DNA): TGTGCCAGCAGTTTATCCGCGAGCACTGAAGCTTTCTTT.